This section outlines one T cell receptor beta chain sequence together with its context. Its antigen is still unknown. This entry belongs to a study of T cells expressing NK-cell markers. Study outcomes and limitations: In a group of several donors, dominant NKG2C+ clonotypes represented roughly 1.0-7.5% of CD8+ T cells. A handful of donors showed these clonotypes also leading the CD3+CD56-NKG2C+ fraction.

The CDR3 is 12 amino acids. Germline V gives CDR1 DFQATT, CDR2 SNEGSKA (reference sequence). Researchers built TCR beta cDNA using 5'RACE template switching with UMIs. TCRdb re-called the 5' RACE reads and gives one entry per CDR3 protein, without DNA. This specimen shows about 180,000 distinct CDR3 sequences; the ten leading clones hold approximately 17%. Material for sequencing was blood T cells: a sorted CD56 or NKG2C T cell subset, CD4+ or CD8+ T cells, or bulk PBMC T cells (not recorded which). This TCR came from a woman between 18 and 70 years old in good health. The rearrangement links TRBV20-1 to TRBJ2-7; TCRdb gives TRBD1 as the D gene, but with no DNA this cannot be confirmed. The CDR3 spells CSVRDISYEQYF.